The TCR beta chain under discussion was sequenced for a study of PD-1 blockade in classical Hodgkin lymphoma. The time point: cycle 4 day 1 (C4D1), after six to seven weeks of nivolumab. Relapses following autologous stem cell transplantation were seen in all patients, with brentuximab vedotin exposure varying. By magnetic negative selection, CD4+ T cells were purified from thawed PBMCs. The CDR3 is made up of 13 amino acids. Germline V gene sequence: CDR1 SQVTM, CDR2 ANQGSEA. V lost 4 bases and J 1 base, leaving 10 bases between the germline ends. The table came from immunoSEQ multiplex PCR; TCRdb's copy has only in-frame clones and leaves some out. There are fewer than 20,000 clones in the sample; roughly 79% occur only once, and 1.5% to 2% lies in the top ten. This clone was seen only a few times.

This clonotype originated in a human donor with classical Hodgkin lymphoma. The chain recombines TRBV29-1 with TRBJ1-2; no reliable D call. Sample: CD4+ T cells from blood, taken before the fourth cycle of nivolumab. The CDR3 here is CSVGGQLNYGYTF. The CDR3 nucleotides read TGCAGCGTTGGTGGGCAGCTTAACTATGGCTACACCTTC.